This TCR beta chain originates from a study of OX40 agonist ivuxolimab in advanced cancers. Trimming removed 4 bases from V and 11 bases from J, with 12 bases in between. Germline V gene sequence: CDR1 SGDLS, CDR2 YYNGEE. The CDR3 consists of 11 residues. This table comes from immunoSEQ multiplex PCR, and its TCRdb copy is limited to in-frame clones, with some not included. The data hold tens of thousands of clones, with 80% to 95% observed a single time. The sequencing used CD4+ or CD8+ T cells sorted from blood, collected in a trial of the OX40 agonist ivuxolimab. This chain joins TRBV9 and TRBJ1-1; unclear D gene. The receptor was derived from an adult with an advanced solid tumor such as melanoma, head and neck, liver or kidney cancer. CDR3 bases: TGTGCCAGCAGCCCTCAGACCAGGGCTTTCTTT. It encodes CASSPQTRAFF.